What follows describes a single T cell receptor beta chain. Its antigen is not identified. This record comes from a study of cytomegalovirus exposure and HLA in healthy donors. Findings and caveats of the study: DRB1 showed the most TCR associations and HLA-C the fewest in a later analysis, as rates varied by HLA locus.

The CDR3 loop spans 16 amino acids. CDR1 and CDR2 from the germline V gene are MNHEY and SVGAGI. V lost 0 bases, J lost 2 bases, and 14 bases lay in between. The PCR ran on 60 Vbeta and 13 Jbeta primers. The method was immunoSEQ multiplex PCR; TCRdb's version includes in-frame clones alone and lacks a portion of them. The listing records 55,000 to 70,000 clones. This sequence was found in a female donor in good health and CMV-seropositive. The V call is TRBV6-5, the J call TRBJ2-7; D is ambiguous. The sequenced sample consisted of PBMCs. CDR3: CASSYSLAHAAYEQYF. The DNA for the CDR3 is TGTGCCAGCAGTTACTCTTTAGCTCACGCCGCCTACGAGCAGTACTTC.